The source of this T cell receptor beta chain is a study of shared clonotypes between healthy human individuals (dated by TCRdb to the early 2020s). For context, the study as a whole: The cohort comprised a couple of women and a few men aged 18 to 49 years. The study deeply sequenced blood TCR repertoires of about 5 healthy adults to estimate repertoire size and the extent of clonotype sharing between individuals. For each donor, three plates each were used for CD4 naive and CD4 memory, two plates were used for CD8 naive, and one plate was used for CD8 memory. Leukapheresis yielded between about 0.85 and 10 billion PBMCs per donor. Different laboratories and diverse techniques were used to prepare libraries and sequence TCR repertoires, to increase sequencing depth and limit assay-specific biases. General findings and caveats noted by the study authors: The small number of donors limited the genetic and exposure-history diversity represented. Clonotypes shared by all four sorted-subset donors showed higher generation probabilities than non-shared clonotypes. Pairwise subsampling indicated that sequencing depth was expected to affect the degree of clonotype sharing among donors. Incomplete sequencing was indicated by rarefaction of sorted-subset datasets, despite the large sequencing depth. Only blood was sampled, and tissue TCR repertoires likely differ from those in blood. Naive subsets generally had larger estimated clonotype richness than memory subsets did. Sharing across several donors was observed for roughly 5.4% of naive CD4, over 3% of naive CD8, about 2.3% of memory CD4, and around 0.42% of memory CD8 clonotypes.

Healthy HIV-negative adults with no recently reported acute infections or vaccinations were included as donors. Every donor was a Caucasian adult residing in Nashville, Tennessee, USA. CD4+ T cells were enriched through magnetic negative selection, after which naive cells were positively selected on CD45RA and the remaining negative fraction served as the memory subset. Blood was obtained by leukapheresis, after which PBMCs were separated by Ficoll-Histopaque density gradient centrifugation and cryopreserved in liquid nitrogen vapor phase. Analytical flow cytometry was used to check the purity and quantity of every magnetically sorted T cell population. From each sorted fraction, genomic DNA was isolated and quantified by UV absorbance on a Nanodrop 2000c. TCR CDR3 regions were amplified from genomic DNA by multiplex PCR using the deep immunoSEQ assay. Extracted genomic DNA from each cell subset was spread evenly across all wells of several immunoSEQ 96-well plates, with each plate serving as a replicate. For sorted subsets, 150 to 200 ng genomic DNA, equal to tens of thousands of T cell genomes, was loaded into each replicate PCR. Purified libraries were measured with a Qubit 3.0 fluorometer, size-checked on a Bioanalyzer 2100, and measured again with the KAPA Library Quantification kit. Each immunoSEQ 96-well plate was sequenced on its own single-read 150-cycle Illumina NextSeq 550 flow cell. In the authors' own workflow: The immunoSEQ output contained only junctional sequences without quality scores, so filtering could not match that applied to full-length reads. To assign V/J genes and CDR3, sequences were annotated using PyIR, a Python wrapper for IgBLAST v1.9, with IMGT germline references. Reads with weak V/J assignments (E-value above 1e-6), missing CDR3, stop codons, out-of-frame junctions, or ambiguous translated residues were removed. V3J clonotypes were defined by identical inferred V gene, J gene, and CDR3 amino acid sequence. Percentage overlap between repertoires was computed as shared unique clonotypes divided by the size of the smaller repertoire. RTK rarefaction, the Chao1 estimator, and Recon v2.1 estimates of unobserved clonotypes were used to assess repertoire richness. Generation probabilities were computed with OLGA for all TCRbeta clonotypes obtained by the gDNA method from a handful of donors. TCRdb obtained this table from immuneACCESS and retained in-frame rearrangements with V and J assigned. These tables miss some clones; where compared with another copy, unresolved V genes account for less than half of the shortfall, and the remainder is unexplained. That table gives V, J and clone size, and the DNA gave D and trimming. The sample table lists some 2,100,000 clones, approximately 94% of them with a count of one. Roughly 0.13% of the sample comes from the top ten.

Taken from the germline V gene, the CDR1 and CDR2 loops are SNHLY and FYNNEI. V was cut back by 5 bases and J by 0 bases, leaving a gap of 13 bases between them. The CDR3 goes from the cysteine to the phenylalanine over 16 residues. Only the CDR3 part of the read is kept: 48 bases, read in frame from the first base. As to this clone: Its antigen is currently not known. No quality values exist for individual bases; no much larger clone is one base distant.

Sequenced sample: naive CD4+ T cells sorted from blood. Read against the paper, the sample's cell subset or site label means: CD45RA+ positively selected. The sequence joins TRBV2 to TRBJ1-4; TRBD1 might be the D gene, on 5 matching bases. The receptor was isolated from a man aged 18 to 29 in good health. The CDR3 protein: CASSTPGRSTNEKLFF. The base sequence is TGTGCCAGCAGTACCCCAGGGAGATCAACTAATGAAAAACTGTTTTTT.